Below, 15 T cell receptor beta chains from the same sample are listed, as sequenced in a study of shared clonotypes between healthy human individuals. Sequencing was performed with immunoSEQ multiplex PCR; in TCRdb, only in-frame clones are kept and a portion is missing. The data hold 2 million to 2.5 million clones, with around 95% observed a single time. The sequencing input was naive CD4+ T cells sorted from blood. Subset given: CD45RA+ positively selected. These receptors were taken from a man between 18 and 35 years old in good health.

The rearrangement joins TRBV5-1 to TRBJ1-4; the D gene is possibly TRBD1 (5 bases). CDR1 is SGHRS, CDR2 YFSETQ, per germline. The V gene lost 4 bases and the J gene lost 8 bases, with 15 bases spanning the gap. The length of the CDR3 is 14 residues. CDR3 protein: CASSGGYSGEKLFF. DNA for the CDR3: TGCGCCAGCAGCGGGGGGTATAGTGGAGAAAAACTGTTTTTT.

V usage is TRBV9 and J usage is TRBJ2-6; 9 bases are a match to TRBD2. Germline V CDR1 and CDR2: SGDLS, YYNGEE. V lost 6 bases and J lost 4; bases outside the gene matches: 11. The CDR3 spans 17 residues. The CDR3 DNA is TGTGCCAGCACCCCTAGCGGGGTCCTCTCCGGGGCCAACGTCCTGACTTTC. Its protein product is CASTPSGVLSGANVLTF.

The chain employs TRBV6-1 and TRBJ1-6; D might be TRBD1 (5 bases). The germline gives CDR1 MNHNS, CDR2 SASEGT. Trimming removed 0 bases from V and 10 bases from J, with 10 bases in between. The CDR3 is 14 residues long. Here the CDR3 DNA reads TGTGCCAGCAGTGAAGCTCTCAGGGACTCACCCCTCCACTTT. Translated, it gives CASSEALRDSPLHF.

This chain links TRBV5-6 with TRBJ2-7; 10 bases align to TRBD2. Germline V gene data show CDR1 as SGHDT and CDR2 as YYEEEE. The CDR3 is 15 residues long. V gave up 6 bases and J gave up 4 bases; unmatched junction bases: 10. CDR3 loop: CASTRGAGGGYEQYF. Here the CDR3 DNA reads TGTGCCAGCACCAGGGGAGCGGGAGGGGGGTACGAGCAGTACTTC.

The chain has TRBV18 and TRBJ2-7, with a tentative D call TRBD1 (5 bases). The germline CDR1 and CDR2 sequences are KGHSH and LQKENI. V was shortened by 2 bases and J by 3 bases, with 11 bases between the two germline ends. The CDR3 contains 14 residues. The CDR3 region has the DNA TGTGCCAGCTCACCATCAGGGATCTTCTACGAGCAGTACTTC. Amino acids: CASSPSGIFYEQYF.

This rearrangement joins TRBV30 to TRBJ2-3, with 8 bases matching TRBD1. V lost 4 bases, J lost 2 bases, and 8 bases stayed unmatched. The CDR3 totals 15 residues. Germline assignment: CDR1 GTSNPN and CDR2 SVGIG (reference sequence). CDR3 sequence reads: CAWMPQGGYTDTQYF. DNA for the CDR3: TGTGCCTGGATGCCACAGGGGGGTTACACAGATACGCAGTATTTT.

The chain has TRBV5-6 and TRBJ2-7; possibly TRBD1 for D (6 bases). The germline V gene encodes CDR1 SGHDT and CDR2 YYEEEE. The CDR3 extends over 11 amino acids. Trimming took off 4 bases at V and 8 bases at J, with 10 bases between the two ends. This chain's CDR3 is CASSQGRKQYF. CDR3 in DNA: TGTGCCAGCAGCCAGGGGCGGAAGCAGTACTTC.

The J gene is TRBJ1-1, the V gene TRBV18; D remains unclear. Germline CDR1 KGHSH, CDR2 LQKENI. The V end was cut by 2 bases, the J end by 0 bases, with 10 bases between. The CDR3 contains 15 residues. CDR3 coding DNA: TGTGCCAGCTCACCAGAACAGATCATGAACACTGAAGCTTTCTTT. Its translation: CASSPEQIMNTEAFF.

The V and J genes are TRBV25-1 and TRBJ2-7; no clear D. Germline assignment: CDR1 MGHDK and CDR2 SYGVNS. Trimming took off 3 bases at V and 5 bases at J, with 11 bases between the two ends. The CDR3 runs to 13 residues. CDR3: CASSEGKVHEQYF. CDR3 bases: TGTGCCAGCAGTGAGGGAAAGGTACACGAGCAGTACTTC.

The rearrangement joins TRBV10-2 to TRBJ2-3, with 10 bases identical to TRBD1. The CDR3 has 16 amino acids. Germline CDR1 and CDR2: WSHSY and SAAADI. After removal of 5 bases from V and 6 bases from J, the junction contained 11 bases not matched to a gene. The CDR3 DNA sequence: TGCGCCAGCAGTTCTCTTAGGACAGGGGGTACGGATACGCAGTATTTT. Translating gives CASSSLRTGGTDTQYF.

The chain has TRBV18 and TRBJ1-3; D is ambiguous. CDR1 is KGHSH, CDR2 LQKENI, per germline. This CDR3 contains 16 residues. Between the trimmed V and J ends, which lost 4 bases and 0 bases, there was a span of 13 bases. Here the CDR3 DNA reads TGTGCCAGCTCACGGGCAGGAACAACCTCTGGAAACACCATATATTTT. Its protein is CASSRAGTTSGNTIYF.

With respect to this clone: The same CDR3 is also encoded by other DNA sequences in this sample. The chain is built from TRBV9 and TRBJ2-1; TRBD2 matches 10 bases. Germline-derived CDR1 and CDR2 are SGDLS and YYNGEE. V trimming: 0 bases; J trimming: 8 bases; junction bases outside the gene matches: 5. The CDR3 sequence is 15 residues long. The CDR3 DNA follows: TGTGCCAGCAGCGTAGTTAGCGGGGGGATCTATGAGCAGTTCTTC. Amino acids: CASSVVSGGIYEQFF.

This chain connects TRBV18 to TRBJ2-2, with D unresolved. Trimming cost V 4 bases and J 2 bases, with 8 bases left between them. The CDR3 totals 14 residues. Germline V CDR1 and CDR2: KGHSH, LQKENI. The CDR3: CASSQTENTGELFF. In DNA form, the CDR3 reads TGTGCCAGCTCACAGACGGAAAACACCGGGGAGCTGTTTTTT. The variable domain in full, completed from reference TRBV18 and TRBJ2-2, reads NAGVMQNPRHLVRRRGQEARLRCSPMKGHSHVYWYRQLPEEGLKFMVYLQKENIIDESGMPKERFSAEFPKEGPSILRIQQVVRGDSAAYFCASSQTENTGELFFGEGSRLTVL.

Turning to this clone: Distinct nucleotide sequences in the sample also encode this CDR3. The CDR3 DNA is TGTGCCAGCAGCTTGGGGGGACAGGGTTACGAGCAGTACTTC. Protein: CASSLGGQGYEQYF. The chain employs TRBV5-4 and TRBJ2-7; 9 nucleotides match TRBD1. J was trimmed by 4 bases and V by 0 bases; bases with no gene match: 2. CDR3 length equals 14 residues. Germline loops: CDR1 SGHNT, CDR2 YYREEE (reference sequence).

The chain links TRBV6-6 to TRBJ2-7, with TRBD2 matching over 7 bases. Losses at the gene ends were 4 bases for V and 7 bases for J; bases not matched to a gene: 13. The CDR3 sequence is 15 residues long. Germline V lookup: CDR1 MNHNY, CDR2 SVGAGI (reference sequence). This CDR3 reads CASSLFPTRREEQYF. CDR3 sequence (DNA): TGTGCCAGCAGTTTATTCCCCACCAGGCGGGAGGAGCAGTACTTC.